The 7 T cell receptor beta chains listed next were all sequenced from one sample in a study of response to subunit inactivated influenza vaccine. TCRdb processed the RT-PCR reads anew with MiXCR; each CDR3 protein has one entry. The sample contains more than 600,000 distinct CDR3 sequences, around 18% of which appear only once. The sequenced sample was PBMCs from blood, obtained roughly 5 days after vaccination. These receptors originate from a man aged 50 to 60 who received an inactivated influenza vaccine.

The V gene is TRBV7-2, the J gene TRBJ2-3; TRBD2 aligns across 8 bases. Looked up from germline, CDR1 is SGHTA and CDR2 is FQGNSA. The junction had 5 bases not matched to a gene; V was cut back by 3 bases and J by 0 bases. The CDR3 totals 16 residues. CDR3 nucleotides: TGTGCCAGCAGCTTGAATAGCGGGACTAGCACAGATACGCAGTATTTT. Translating gives CASSLNSGTSTDTQYF. Using reference TRBV7-2 and TRBJ2-3 for the parts outside the CDR3, the full variable domain is GAGVSQSPSNKVTEKGKDVELRCDPISGHTALYWYRQSLGQGLEFLIYFQGNSAPDKSGLPSDRFSAERTGGSVSTLTIQRTQQEDSAVYLCASSLNSGTSTDTQYFGPGTRLTVL.

This clonotype ranks as medium-sized (0.01 to 0.1%). The rearrangement uses TRBV25-1 and TRBJ2-5, with D uncertain. V lost 4 bases and J 5 bases, leaving 8 bases between the germline ends. This CDR3 is built from 12 residues. Looked up from germline, CDR1 is MGHDK and CDR2 is SYGVNS. The CDR3 spells CASSGGWETQYF. CDR3 nucleotide sequence: TGTGCCAGCAGTGGGGGTTGGGAGACCCAGTACTTC.

This clonotype was seen a few times. This chain connects TRBV15 to TRBJ1-1; tentative D call: TRBD1 (5 bases). V lost 1 base to trimming and J lost 4 bases, with 16 bases between them. The CDR3 consists of 16 residues. The germline V gene encodes CDR1 LNHNV and CDR2 YYDKDF (reference sequence). The CDR3 nucleotides are TGTGCCACCAGCAGAGGATTGTTACAGGTCATCACTGAAGCTTTCTTT. Residues: CATSRGLLQVITEAFF.

There are many counts of this clonotype. The V and J genes are TRBV10-3 and TRBJ2-3; either TRBD1 or TRBD2 may supply D (5 bases each). Trimming removed 0 bases at V and 1 base at J, with 11 bases between. From germline, CDR1 is ENHRY and CDR2 SYGVKD. This CDR3 comprises 16 residues. The CDR3 region has the DNA TGTGCCATCAGTGAGTCTAGGGGACGGGGCACAGATACGCAGTATTTT. Amino acids: CAISESRGRGTDTQYF.

This chain joins TRBV2 and TRBJ2-1; D possibly corresponds to TRBD1 (6 bases). Germline V gene data show CDR1 as SNHLY and CDR2 as FYNNEI. The CDR3 totals 15 residues. With 6 bases removed from V and 2 bases from J, the gap between germline ends came to 14 bases. CDR3 sequence reads: CASRGDNVAYNEQFF. The CDR3 DNA sequence: TGTGCCAGCAGGGGGGACAACGTGGCCTACAATGAGCAGTTCTTC.

The V and J genes are TRBV20-1 and TRBJ2-1, with unresolved D. The CDR3 has 12 residues. V was shortened by 6 bases and J by 2 bases, with 8 bases between the two germline ends. Per the germline V gene, CDR1 is DFQATT and CDR2 is SNEGSKA (reference sequence). CDR3 sequence: CSAMRPYNEQFF. The CDR3 nucleotides are TGCAGTGCCATGCGTCCCTACAATGAGCAGTTCTTC.

The sample holds a few counts of this clonotype. The chain employs TRBV4-2 and TRBJ2-2; 7 positions match TRBD1. V gave up 0 bases and J gave up 7 bases; unmatched junction bases: 11. The CDR3 consists of 17 residues. Germline assignment: CDR1 LGHNA and CDR2 YNFKEQ. Written as DNA, the CDR3 is TGTGCCAGCAGCCAAGAATTACTGGGACAGATCGGCGGGGAGCTGTTTTTT. Translating it yields CASSQELLGQIGGELFF.